Listed here is a single T cell receptor beta chain. Those enrolled, adults aged about 18 to 89 years, came from under 25 US areas. Per the study methods: For nucleated cells, counts were estimated from reference gene primer amplification. TCRdb's copy holds only in-frame clones and misses some; the assay was immunoSEQ multiplex PCR. That table gives V, J and clone size, and the DNA gave D and trimming. The data contain 200,000 to 250,000 clones, 75% to 90% of them singletons. These data originate in a study of blood T cell repertoires in COVID-19. The overall study: Samples representing acute and convalescent COVID-19 were sourced from the United States, Italy and Spain.

Sequencing input: PBMCs or T cells enriched from blood (not recorded which). The sequence was obtained from a woman in her 40s with acute COVID-19.

The CDR3 region is CASSLGPGGNTEAFF. For the CDR3, the DNA is TGTGCCAGCAGTCTAGGACCGGGAGGGAACACTGAAGCTTTCTTT. The chain employs TRBV6-6 and TRBJ1-1; D is uncertain. The CDR3 contains 15 residues. V lost 5 bases, J lost 1 base, and 14 bases lay in between. Germline V lookup: CDR1 MNHNY, CDR2 SVGAGI (reference sequence).